This entry lists 16 T cell receptor beta chains sequenced from one sample in a study of radiation and T cells in renal cell carcinoma. The time point was: blood 2 weeks post-SBRT. Treatment here: 15 Gy SBRT to primary tumor, nephrectomy 4 weeks later. Generated by immunoSEQ multiplex PCR, the TCRdb table keeps only in-frame clones and is missing some. The sample comprises around 130,000 clones, approximately 78% of which are singletons, and less than 2.5% rests with the top ten. The specimen was blood, collected from a patient whose treatment included radiotherapy and nephrectomy. All receptors derive from a woman in her fifties or sixties with renal cell carcinoma.

The chain carries TRBV30 and TRBJ2-1, with D perhaps matching TRBD2 (6 bases). Germline V gene lookup returns CDR1 GTSNPN and CDR2 SVGIG (reference sequence). The CDR3 covers 17 residues. With 2 bases removed from V and 3 bases from J, the gap between germline ends came to 20 bases. The CDR3 region is CAWSLLVSGGFYNEQFF. The CDR3 coding sequence is TGTGCCTGGAGTTTACTTGTTAGCGGAGGATTCTACAATGAGCAGTTCTTC.

The chain employs TRBV6-1 and TRBJ1-5, with D possibly matching TRBD1 (5 bases). The CDR3 runs to 14 residues. Trimming removed 2 bases at V and 4 bases at J, with 9 bases between. CDR1 is MNHNS, CDR2 SASEGT, per germline. This CDR3 is CASSESGMNQPQHF. Written as DNA, the CDR3 is TGTGCCAGCAGTGAATCAGGGATGAATCAGCCCCAGCATTTT.

The chain links TRBV2 to TRBJ1-1; 9 positions agree with TRBD1. V was clipped by 0 bases and J by 10 bases; unmatched bases: 12. The CDR3 contains 16 residues. Germline CDR1 is SNHLY and CDR2 is FYNNEI. Here the CDR3 DNA reads TGTGCCAGCAGTGAAGCGCGGGGGACAGGGATAATACGAGCTTTCTTT. This sequence encodes CASSEARGTGIIRAFF.

The gene calls are TRBV4-2 and TRBJ2-1; 9 bases fit TRBD1. CDR1 and CDR2 from the germline V gene are LGHNA and YNFKEQ. Trimming cost V 5 bases and J 6 bases; bases outside gene matches: 14. The CDR3 has 17 residues. The CDR3 DNA reads as TGTGCCAGCAGCTCCCACACCGGGACAGGGACCATCAATGAGCAGTTCTTC. It encodes CASSSHTGTGTINEQFF.

In this sample, this clone turned up once. This rearrangement joins TRBV7-3 to TRBJ1-1; TRBD1 matches 7 bases. Germline values: CDR1 SGHTA, CDR2 FQGTGA. The CDR3 contains 14 residues. The V gene end was trimmed by 5 bases and the J gene end by 7 bases; junction bases not matched to a gene: 10. The CDR3 DNA is TGTGCCAGCAGCCTAAGGGTGACAGGGCGTGAAGCTTTCTTT. This codes for CASSLRVTGREAFF.

V and J are TRBV30 and TRBJ1-3; D is uncertain. The CDR3 spans 13 residues. Trimming left V 4 bases short and J 1 base short, with 8 bases between. The germline V gene has CDR1 GTSNPN and CDR2 SVGIG (reference sequence). For the CDR3, the DNA is TGTGCCTGGAACAGCGGATCTGGAAACACCATATATTTT. It is translated as CAWNSGSGNTIYF.

This sequence joins TRBV10-3 and TRBJ1-5, with 7 bases aligning to TRBD1. This CDR3 region has 14 residues. The germline CDR1 and CDR2 sequences are ENHRY and SYGVKD. After removal of 7 bases from V and 10 bases from J, the junction contained 13 bases not matched to a gene. The CDR3 protein is CAIKQGPHKEPQHF. The CDR3, as DNA: TGTGCCATCAAACAGGGGCCCCATAAAGAACCCCAGCATTTT.

This chain links TRBV5-1 with TRBJ2-1; D remains ambiguous. The germline gives CDR1 SGHRS, CDR2 YFSETQ. This CDR3 is 14 amino acids long. The V end lost 7 bases, the J end lost 7 bases, and 18 bases lay between the germline ends. The DNA of the CDR3 is TGCGCCAGCTCTGCCGGTGGCAGGTTTAATGAGCAGTTCTTC. This codes for CASSAGGRFNEQFF.

V gene TRBV5-4 combines with J gene TRBJ2-2; 8 bases are shared with TRBD1. J gave up 4 bases and V 4 bases, and 9 bases lay outside the gene matches. The CDR3 covers 16 residues. Germline assignment: CDR1 SGHNT and CDR2 YYREEE (reference sequence). CDR3 protein: CASSRPGQAGTGELFF. CDR3 sequence (DNA): TGTGCCAGCAGCCGACCGGGACAGGCGGGCACCGGGGAGCTGTTTTTT.

CDR3 sequence: CAISDHRQPSSIWDSAGELFF. CDR3 DNA sequence: TGTGCCATCAGTGACCATCGACAGCCCTCGTCGATTTGGGATTCGGCCGGGGAGCTGTTTTTT. J is TRBJ2-2 and V is TRBV10-3, with D maybe TRBD1 (5 bases). Trimming took off 3 bases at V and 6 bases at J, with 32 bases between the two ends. Germline CDR1 is ENHRY and CDR2 is SYGVKD. The CDR3 is 21 amino acids.

J is TRBJ1-2 and V is TRBV18; 9 nucleotides align to TRBD1. Germline CDR1 reads KGHSH; CDR2 reads LQKENI. The CDR3 loop spans 14 amino acids. The trim removed 2 bases at V and 8 bases at J, leaving 6 bases unmatched. CDR3 DNA sequence: TGTGCCAGCTCACCAAAGGGACAGGGTGCGGGCTACACCTTC. This gives the protein CASSPKGQGAGYTF. Filled out from reference TRBV18 and TRBJ1-2, the complete variable domain reads NAGVMQNPRHLVRRRGQEARLRCSPMKGHSHVYWYRQLPEEGLKFMVYLQKENIIDESGMPKERFSAEFPKEGPSILRIQQVVRGDSAAYFCASSPKGQGAGYTFGSGTRLTVV.

The J gene is TRBJ2-1, the V gene TRBV2, with D tentatively TRBD2 (5 bases). Germline V gene lookup returns CDR1 SNHLY and CDR2 FYNNEI. This CDR3 spans 12 amino acids. V gave up 4 bases and J gave up 9 bases, with 10 bases separating them. The CDR3 region is CASSGESSEQFF. The CDR3 DNA reads TGTGCCAGCAGTGGGGAGTCCAGTGAGCAGTTCTTC.

In this sample, this clone turned up a few times. V usage is TRBV18 and J usage is TRBJ1-1, with TRBD1 as a possible D gene (5 bases). Germline CDR1 and CDR2: KGHSH and LQKENI. This CDR3 region has 14 residues. V gave up 5 bases and J gave up 7 bases, with 17 bases separating them. CDR3 nucleotides: TGTGCCAGCTCAGCCGGGACGAGGCGGAATGAAGCTTTCTTT. This sequence encodes CASSAGTRRNEAFF.

This chain connects TRBV4-1 to TRBJ2-7; the match to TRBD2 covers 7 bases. This CDR3 is 16 amino acids long. V shed 3 bases and J 3 bases; nucleotides not matched to a gene: 11. Looked up from germline, CDR1 is MGHRA and CDR2 is YSYEKL. CDR3 sequence: CASSQTGGGGIYEQYF. The CDR3 nucleotides read TGCGCCAGCAGCCAGACCGGCGGCGGGGGTATCTACGAGCAGTACTTC.

On this clone itself: Within the sample, other DNA sequences also encode this same CDR3. The chain couples TRBV6-5 to TRBJ1-2; possible D gene TRBD1, 5 bases. Trimming pared 2 bases from V and 8 bases from J, leaving 12 bases between. Germline V CDR1 and CDR2: MNHEY, SVGAGI. This CDR3 has 13 amino acids. CDR3 in DNA: TGTGCCAGCAGTTACGGAGCGGGGGACGGCTACACCTTC. Translating gives CASSYGAGDGYTF.

The chain joins TRBV14 to TRBJ2-1; perhaps TRBD2 as D (5 bases). Germline CDR1 is SGHDN and CDR2 is FVKESK. The CDR3 length is 15 residues. Trimming stripped 3 bases from V and 4 bases from J, with 13 bases between. This chain's CDR3 is CASSHMGRSYNEQFF. In DNA, the CDR3 is TGTGCCAGCAGCCACATGGGGAGAAGTTACAATGAGCAGTTCTTC.